Sequencing of this T cell receptor beta chain was carried out in a study of blood T cell repertoires in COVID-19. On the study more broadly: Sites across the United States, Italy and Spain contributed samples from acute and convalescent COVID-19. Sources were T cells, B-cell-depleted T cells, or PBMCs; the material itself was cDNA or gDNA.

How the authors handled the data: Counts of nucleated cells, estimated from reference gene primer amplification, were obtained. Generated by immunoSEQ multiplex PCR, the TCRdb table keeps only in-frame clones and is missing some. V and J calls and clone size come straight from that table; D and trimming were deduced from the DNA. The table includes some 670,000 clones, about 90% detected once. The germline gives CDR1 MNHNS, CDR2 SASEGT. V was trimmed by 2 bases and J by 2 bases, leaving 13 bases between them. CDR3 length: 15 amino acids. This sequence originates from a woman aged 18 to 35 with acute or convalescent COVID-19. The chain joins TRBV6-1 to TRBJ2-7; maybe TRBD1 (7 bases). Material for sequencing was peripheral blood. The DNA of the CDR3 is TGTGCCAGCAGTGAATCCCCAGGGGGGACCTACGAGCAGTACTTC. This sequence encodes CASSESPGGTYEQYF.